This T cell receptor (beta chain) came from a study of OX40 agonist ivuxolimab in advanced cancers. Study-wide background: Three individuals attained partial responses, comprising one hepatocellular carcinoma case and two cutaneous melanoma cases. Study-wide points: It was not determined which antigens were specifically recognized by the peripheral T cells that had undergone clonal expansion. The CD4+ and CD8+ T cells in the blood had expanded clonally by week 6 at 0.1 to 3.0 mg/kg.

Sequenced by immunoSEQ multiplex PCR; TCRdb stores in-frame clones only, minus some. The sample includes 20,000 to 25,000 clones, more than 65% of them seen just once. Comment on this clone: Its antigen is as yet unknown.

The CDR3 runs 13 residues. V was clipped by 0 bases and J by 8 bases, with 10 bases between them. Germline V gene lookup returns CDR1 MNHNY and CDR2 SVGAGI (reference sequence). The TCR comes from an adult with an advanced solid tumor such as melanoma, head and neck, liver or kidney cancer. The chain employs TRBV6-6 and TRBJ1-1; D is unresolved. The sequencing used CD4+ or CD8+ T cells sorted from blood, collected in a trial of the OX40 agonist ivuxolimab. In nucleotides, the CDR3 is TGTGCCAGCAGTTACTCGGGAGGTCAGGAAGCTTTCTTT. Translation gives CASSYSGGQEAFF.